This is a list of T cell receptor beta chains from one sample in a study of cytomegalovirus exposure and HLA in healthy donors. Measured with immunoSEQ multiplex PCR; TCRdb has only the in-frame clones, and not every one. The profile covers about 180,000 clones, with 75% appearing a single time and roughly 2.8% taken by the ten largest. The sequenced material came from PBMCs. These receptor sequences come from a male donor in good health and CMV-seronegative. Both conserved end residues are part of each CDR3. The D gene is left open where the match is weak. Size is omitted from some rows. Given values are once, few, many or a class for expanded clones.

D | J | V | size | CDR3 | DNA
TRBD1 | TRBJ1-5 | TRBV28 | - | CASSSPTGGNQPQHF | TGTGCCAGCAGTTCCCCGACAGGGGGCAATCAGCCCCAGCATTTT
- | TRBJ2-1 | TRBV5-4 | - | CASSLDSRSSYNEQFF | TGTGCCAGCAGCTTGGATAGCCGGAGCTCCTACAATGAGCAGTTCTTC
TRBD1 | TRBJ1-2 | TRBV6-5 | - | CASSSLTGGGGYTF | TGTGCCAGCAGTTCTCTGACAGGGGGCGGTGGCTACACCTTC
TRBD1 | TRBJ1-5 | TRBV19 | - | CATHEGTGDNQPQHF | TGTGCCACCCACGAGGGCACAGGGGACAATCAGCCCCAGCATTTT
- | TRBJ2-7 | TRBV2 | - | CASSRVGDEQYF | TGTGCCAGCAGCAGGGTGGGCGACGAGCAGTACTTC
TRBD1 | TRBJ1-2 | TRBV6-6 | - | CASSETGDYGYTF | TGTGCCAGCAGCGAGACAGGGGACTATGGCTACACCTTC
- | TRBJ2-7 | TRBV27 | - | CASSYRLRGYYEQYF | TGTGCCAGCAGCTATCGGTTGAGAGGGTACTACGAGCAGTACTTC
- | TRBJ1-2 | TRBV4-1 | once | CASSQAQDYGYTF | TGCGCCAGCAGCCAAGCCCAGGACTATGGCTACACCTTC
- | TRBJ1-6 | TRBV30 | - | CAWRVGGGGGDSPLHF | TGTGCCTGGAGGGTAGGAGGTGGGGGGGGTGATTCACCCCTCCACTTT
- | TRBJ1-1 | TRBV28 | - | CASSFKGMNTEAFF | TGTGCCAGCAGTTTCAAGGGGATGAACACTGAAGCTTTCTTT
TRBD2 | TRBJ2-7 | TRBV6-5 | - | CASSYSRGFSYEQYF | TGTGCCAGCAGTTACTCGCGGGGGTTCTCCTACGAGCAGTACTTC
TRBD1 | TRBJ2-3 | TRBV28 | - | CASSFGDRADTQYF | TGTGCCAGCAGTTTCGGCGACAGGGCAGATACGCAGTATTTT
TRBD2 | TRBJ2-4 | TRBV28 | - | CASTSGREAAKNIQYF | TGTGCCAGCACCTCCGGGCGGGAGGCGGCCAAAAACATTCAGTACTTC
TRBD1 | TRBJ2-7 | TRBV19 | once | CASSTNRDRGDALNEQYF | TGTGCCAGTAGTACAAACCGGGACAGGGGGGACGCCCTCAACGAGCAGTACTTC
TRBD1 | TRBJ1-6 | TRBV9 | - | CASSLMGTGASPLHF | TGTGCCAGCAGCCTAATGGGGACAGGGGCATCACCCCTCCACTTT
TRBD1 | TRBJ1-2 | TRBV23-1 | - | CASSQSNRGRNYGYTF | TGCGCCAGCAGTCAATCGAACAGGGGCCGAAACTATGGCTACACCTTC
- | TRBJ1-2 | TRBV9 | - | CASSGIRMNYGYTF | TGTGCCAGCAGCGGAATCAGGATGAACTATGGCTACACCTTC
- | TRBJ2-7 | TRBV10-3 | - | CASRSGADYEQYF | TGTGCCTCCCGAAGCGGCGCGGACTACGAGCAGTACTTC
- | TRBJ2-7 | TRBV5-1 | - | CASSLEGGNSYEQYF | TGCGCCAGCAGCTTGGAAGGAGGGAATAGCTACGAGCAGTACTTC
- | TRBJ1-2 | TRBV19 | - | CASSMGGDYYGYTF | TGTGCCAGTAGTATGGGCGGGGATTACTATGGCTACACCTTC
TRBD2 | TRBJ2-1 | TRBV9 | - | CASNPMGGRDEQFF | TGTGCCAGCAACCCGATGGGCGGGAGGGATGAGCAGTTCTTC
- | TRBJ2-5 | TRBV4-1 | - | CASSQDGGGAIWGETQYF | TGCGCCAGCAGCCAAGATGGAGGGGGCGCGATATGGGGAGAGACCCAGTACTTC
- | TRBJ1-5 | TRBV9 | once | CASSVDGSNQPQHF | TGTGCCAGCAGCGTAGACGGTAGCAATCAGCCCCAGCATTTT
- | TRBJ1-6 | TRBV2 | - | CASTPGFTGSPLHF | TGTGCCAGCACCCCGGGATTTACGGGGTCACCCCTCCACTTT
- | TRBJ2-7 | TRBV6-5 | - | CASSPPESYEQYF | TGTGCCAGCAGCCCCCCGGAGTCCTACGAGCAGTACTTC
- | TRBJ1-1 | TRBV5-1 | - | CASRREMTEAFF | TGCGCCAGCAGGAGGGAGATGACTGAAGCTTTCTTT
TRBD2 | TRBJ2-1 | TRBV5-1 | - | CASSRTSGGDNEQFF | TGCGCCAGCAGCCGGACTAGCGGGGGGGACAATGAGCAGTTCTTC
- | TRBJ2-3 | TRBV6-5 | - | CASSMAGEGVDTQYF | TGTGCCAGCTCCATGGCGGGAGAGGGGGTAGATACGCAGTATTTT
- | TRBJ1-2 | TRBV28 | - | CASLQGDGYTF | TGTGCCAGCCTACAGGGCGATGGCTACACCTTC
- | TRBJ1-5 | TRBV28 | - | CASSPWAGQPQHF | TGTGCCAGCAGTCCATGGGCGGGTCAGCCCCAGCATTTT
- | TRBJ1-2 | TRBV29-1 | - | CSVDRHPYGYTF | TGCAGCGTAGACAGGCACCCCTATGGCTACACCTTC
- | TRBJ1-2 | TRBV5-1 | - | CASSLVQGSNYGYTF | TGCGCCAGCAGCTTGGTGCAGGGCTCTAACTATGGCTACACCTTC
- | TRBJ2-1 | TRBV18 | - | CASSPLGRSSYNEQFF | TGTGCCAGCTCACCACTGGGGAGATCCTCCTACAATGAGCAGTTCTTC
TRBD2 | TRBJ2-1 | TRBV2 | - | CASSELPGLPNNEQFF | TGTGCCAGCAGTGAACTTCCGGGACTACCGAACAATGAGCAGTTCTTC
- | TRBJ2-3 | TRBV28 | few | CASSTRREGFLDTQYF | TGTGCCAGCAGTACCCGGCGGGAAGGTTTCTTAGATACGCAGTATTTT
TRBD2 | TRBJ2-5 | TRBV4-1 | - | CASSQDPAGAPFQETQYF | TGCGCCAGCAGCCAAGATCCAGCGGGAGCGCCTTTCCAAGAGACCCAGTACTTC